This is a list of T cell receptor beta chains from one sample in a study of blood T cell repertoires in COVID-19. TCRdb keeps only in-frame clones here, not all; method: immunoSEQ multiplex PCR. The sample has about half a million clones; roughly 89% are singletons. Sample: peripheral blood. Every receptor here comes from a young man with COVID-19, enrolled during active disease. Each CDR3 is given with its conserved first and last residue. A D gene is named only where the DNA matches it firmly.

v_call	d_call	j_call	cdr3_length	cdr3_aa	cdr3_nt
TRBV6-5	.	TRBJ2-3	14	CASSTADPQDTQYF	TGTGCCAGCAGCACAGCGGACCCTCAGGATACGCAGTATTTT
TRBV11-2	.	TRBJ2-7	12	CASSLVSYEQYF	TGTGCCAGCAGCTTAGTATCCTACGAGCAGTACTTC
TRBV18	.	TRBJ1-2	13	CASSKGGSYGYTF	TGTGCCAGCTCGAAGGGGGGGAGCTATGGCTACACCTTC
TRBV3-1/TRBV3-2	.	TRBJ1-1	12	CASRMGGTEAFF	TGTGCCAGCAGAATGGGGGGGACTGAAGCTTTCTTT
TRBV5-1	TRBD2	TRBJ2-7	15	CASSSGLAGVNEQYF	TGCGCCAGCAGCTCTGGACTAGCGGGAGTGAACGAGCAGTACTTC
TRBV10-2	TRBD1	TRBJ1-3	17	CASKGTGTINSGNTIYF	TGCGCCAGCAAAGGGACAGGGACTATAAACTCTGGAAACACCATATATTTT
TRBV7-2	TRBD2	TRBJ2-2	14	CASSRTSLSGELFF	TGTGCCAGCAGCCGGACTAGCCTCAGCGGGGAGCTGTTTTTT
TRBV5-1	TRBD1	TRBJ1-1	15	CASSTRTGDTTEAFF	TGCGCCAGCAGCACCCGGACAGGGGATACCACTGAAGCTTTCTTT
TRBV5-1	.	TRBJ1-1	15	CASSSGRREGTEAFF	TGCGCCAGCAGCTCCGGGAGAAGGGAGGGGACTGAAGCTTTCTTT
TRBV15	.	TRBJ2-1	13	CATSRDREREQFF	TGTGCCACCAGCAGAGATAGGGAGAGGGAGCAGTTCTTC